Shown below are 8 T cell receptor beta chains from a single sample sequenced in a study of T cells in localized non-small cell lung cancer. Libraries were prepared by immunoSEQ multiplex PCR; TCRdb keeps only in-frame clonotypes and omits some of them. This sample has approximately 63,000 clones, with around 90% found just once. Here the sequenced sample was peripheral blood, taken before any cancer treatment. The origin of the receptors is a man aged 40-75 years with stage I squamous cell lung carcinoma.

This rearrangement joins TRBV18 to TRBJ2-1; D possibly corresponds to TRBD2 (5 bases). This CDR3 comprises 15 residues. Trimming cost V 4 bases and J 0 bases, with 10 bases left between them. Germline-derived CDR1 and CDR2 are KGHSH and LQKENI. The CDR3 nucleotides are TGTGCCAGCTCACAAGCGGCTTACTCCTACAATGAGCAGTTCTTC. Its translation: CASSQAAYSYNEQFF.

The rearrangement joins TRBV10-3 to TRBJ2-7; 7 nucleotides match TRBD2. The CDR3 extends over 15 amino acids. With 11 bases clipped from V and 5 bases from J, the junction kept 18 bases outside the gene matches. The V gene's germline CDR1 is ENHRY and CDR2 SYGVKD. CDR3 sequence (DNA): TGTGCCGGGTCCCAACGCTTAGCGGGTGGGCACGAGCAGTACTTC. Encoded protein: CAGSQRLAGGHEQYF.

The CDR3: CASNIAGRETQYF. DNA of the CDR3: TGTGCCAGCAACATCGCAGGCAGAGAGACCCAGTACTTC. V usage is TRBV28 and J usage is TRBJ2-5, with no clear D. Germline V gene data show CDR1 as MDHEN and CDR2 as SYDVKM. Trimming removed 7 bases from V and 4 bases from J, with 13 bases in between. The CDR3 runs 13 residues.

The rearrangement uses TRBV19 and TRBJ1-3; no clear D gene. The CDR3 sequence is 12 residues long. The V and J ends lost 2 bases and 4 bases respectively, with 3 bases between them. Germline V CDR1 and CDR2: LNHDA, SQIVND (reference sequence). The CDR3 reads CASSIRGNTIYF. The CDR3 DNA reads TGTGCCAGTAGTATACGCGGAAACACCATATATTTT.

The CDR3 DNA reads as TGTGCCAGCAGCTTAGGCCTAGACCAAGAGACCCAGTACTTC. Encoded protein: CASSLGLDQETQYF. The rearrangement links TRBV7-6 to TRBJ2-5; D is uncertain. V gave up 1 base and J gave up 0 bases, with 6 bases separating them. CDR3 size: 14 residues. The germline V gene has CDR1 SGHVS and CDR2 FNYEAQ.

The sample holds one count of this clone. V gene TRBV11-2 combines with J gene TRBJ2-3, with TRBD2 matching over 9 bases. V lost 1 base to trimming and J lost 3 bases; unmatched junction nucleotides: 8. The germline V gene has CDR1 SGHAT and CDR2 FQNNGV. This CDR3 is 17 amino acids long. The DNA of the CDR3 is TGTGCCAGCAGCTTAGTAGGCGGGAGGGGGGGGACAGATACGCAGTATTTT. Encoded protein: CASSLVGGRGGTDTQYF. Full variable domain (missing parts from reference TRBV11-2 and TRBJ2-3): EAGVAQSPRYKIIEKRQSVAFWCNPISGHATLYWYQQILGQGPKLLIQFQNNGVVDDSQLPKDRFSAERLKGVDSTLKIQPAKLEDSAVYLCASSLVGGRGGTDTQYFGPGTRLTVL.

CDR3 sequence: CSVEGRGSNYGYTF. In DNA form, the CDR3 reads TGCAGCGTCGAGGGCAGGGGGTCCAACTATGGCTACACCTTC. The V and J genes are TRBV29-1 and TRBJ1-2; the match to TRBD1 covers 7 bases. Germline V gene sequence: CDR1 SQVTM, CDR2 ANQGSEA. The V and J ends lost 6 bases and 2 bases, in that order; junction bases with no gene match: 9. CDR3 length: 14 amino acids. The entire variable domain, with the rest obtained from reference TRBV29-1 and TRBJ1-2, is as follows: SAVISQKPSRDICQRGTSLTIQCQVDSQVTMMFWYRQQPGQSLTLIATANQGSEATYESGFVIDKFPISRPNLTFSTLTVSNMSPEDSSIYLCSVEGRGSNYGYTFGSGTRLTVV.

This chain uses TRBV4-3 with TRBJ2-7; 9 bases are shared with TRBD2. Germline V gene data show CDR1 as LGHNA and CDR2 as YSLEER. V lost 0 bases to trimming and J lost 3 bases; unmatched junction nucleotides: 3. The CDR3 runs to 15 residues. The CDR3 coding sequence is TGCGCCAGCAGCCAAGATCGACTAGCGGACTACGAGCAGTACTTC. It yields the protein CASSQDRLADYEQYF.